These T cell receptor beta chains were read from a single sample in a study of blood T cell repertoires in COVID-19. Method: immunoSEQ multiplex PCR; TCRdb's copy keeps in-frame clones and lacks some. The sample lists around 60,000 clones, almost 90% occurring once. Specimen: peripheral blood. The receptors here all came from a man between 60 and 75 years old with active COVID-19. The CDR3 runs from the conserved cysteine through the conserved F or W. The D gene is left open where the match is weak. Expanded clones get a size class; other rows say once, few or many, or leave the size out.

CASSLLPSGVGANVLTF	TGTGCCAGCAGCTTATTACCTTCGGGGGTTGGGGCCAACGTCCTGACTTTC	TRBJ2-6	NA	TRBV11-2	NA
CASSSGLAGEVQYF	TGTGCCAGCAGCTCCGGACTAGCGGGGGAAGTGCAGTACTTC	TRBJ2-7	TRBD2	TRBV7-3	NA
CASGSPGTGVSYF	TGTGCCAGCGGGTCACCCGGGACAGGGGTTAGTTATTTT	TRBJ2-3	TRBD1	TRBV6-5	NA
CASSLSGSSYEQYF	TGTGCCAGCAGCCTTAGCGGGAGTTCCTACGAGCAGTACTTC	TRBJ2-7	TRBD2	TRBV3-1/TRBV3-2	NA
CASSPIAGFTGETQYF	TGTGCCAGCAGCCCAATAGCGGGATTCACGGGGGAGACCCAGTACTTC	TRBJ2-5	TRBD2	TRBV7-2	NA
CASRTVRSYEQYF	TGTGCCAGCAGGACAGTCCGCTCCTACGAGCAGTACTTC	TRBJ2-7	NA	TRBV28	NA
CASSPSSTGRGNQPQHF	TGTGCCAGCTCACCTTCTTCTACCGGCCGGGGCAATCAGCCCCAGCATTTT	TRBJ1-5	NA	TRBV18	once
CASSFPGRSNYGYTF	TGTGCCAGCAGCTTTCCAGGGAGGAGTAACTATGGCTACACCTTC	TRBJ1-2	NA	TRBV7-9	once
CASDRGRNQPQHF	TGTGCCAGCGACAGGGGTCGAAATCAGCCCCAGCATTTT	TRBJ1-5	TRBD1	TRBV6-6	once
CASVNRGTNYGYTF	TGTGCCAGCGTGAATAGGGGTACTAACTATGGCTACACCTTC	TRBJ1-2	NA	TRBV28	NA
CSVGAEIGELFF	TGCAGCGTGGGGGCGGAAATCGGGGAGCTGTTTTTT	TRBJ2-2	NA	TRBV29-1	few
CASREGQLQETQYF	TGTGCCAGCAGGGAGGGACAGCTCCAAGAGACCCAGTACTTC	TRBJ2-5	NA	TRBV6-6	NA
CASSLWLVGTGYTGELFF	TGTGCCAGCAGCTTATGGCTAGTCGGGACAGGGTACACCGGGGAGCTGTTTTTT	TRBJ2-2	TRBD1	TRBV7-8	NA
CASSPRTSGIYNEQFF	TGTGCCAGCAGCCCCCGGACTAGCGGGATCTACAATGAGCAGTTCTTC	TRBJ2-1	TRBD2	TRBV5-4	NA
CATSPGGVGNQPQHF	TGTGCCACCAGCCCTGGAGGGGTAGGCAATCAGCCCCAGCATTTT	TRBJ1-5	NA	TRBV15	NA
CAWSDPRRSVGELFF	TGTGCCTGGAGTGACCCAAGGAGGTCCGTTGGGGAGCTGTTTTTT	TRBJ2-2	NA	TRBV30	NA
CASSIGRDSNYGYTF	TGTGCCAGTAGTATAGGAAGGGACAGCAACTATGGCTACACCTTC	TRBJ1-2	TRBD1	TRBV19	NA
CAWTVGSSYNSPLHF	TGTGCCTGGACAGTGGGGAGCTCCTATAATTCACCCCTCCACTTT	TRBJ1-6	NA	TRBV30	once
CASSLDDRGRETQYF	TGTGCCAGCAGCTTGGACGACAGGGGCAGAGAGACCCAGTACTTC	TRBJ2-5	TRBD1	TRBV5-6	NA
CASSVASGGRTDTQYF	TGTGCCAGCAGCGTAGCTAGCGGAGGGAGGACAGATACGCAGTATTTT	TRBJ2-3	TRBD2	TRBV9	NA
CASTPLGQGNYGYTF	TGTGCCAGCACCCCTCTAGGACAGGGGAACTATGGCTACACCTTC	TRBJ1-2	TRBD1	TRBV28	NA
CASSLEGQGITGELFF	TGCGCCAGCAGCTTGGAGGGACAGGGAATCACCGGGGAGCTGTTTTTT	TRBJ2-2	TRBD1	TRBV5-1	NA
CASSLSLNGYGYTF	TGTGCCAGCAGTTTATCTCTAAACGGCTATGGCTACACCTTC	TRBJ1-2	NA	TRBV28	NA